This TCR beta chain is from a study of blood T cell repertoires in COVID-19. Study at large: Samples taken during acute and convalescent COVID-19 were collected in the United States, Italy and Spain. PBMCs, B-cell-depleted T cells, or T cells were the source of the cDNA or gDNA that made up the material.

Germline CDR1 and CDR2: SGHKS and YYEKEE (reference sequence). The CDR3 length is 15 residues. Trimming removed 5 bases at V and 5 bases at J, with 17 bases between. In the original analysis: By means of reference gene primer amplification, nucleated cell counts were estimated. Here immunoSEQ multiplex PCR was the method, and the copy in TCRdb shows in-frame clones only, minus some. Clonal size and the V and J genes are those of that table, whereas D and trimming came from the DNA. The table shows approximately 100,000 clones, with 70% to 90% occurring only once. This chain joins TRBV5-5 and TRBJ1-5; possible D gene TRBD1, 5 bases. Sequencing was performed on peripheral blood. The receptor's source is a man aged 45-60 years in a cohort sampled during active COVID-19. The CDR3 bases are TGTGCCAGCAGGGATCCAGACAGAGCGTATCAGCCCCAGCATTTT. Residues: CASRDPDRAYQPQHF. Full variable domain (outside the CDR3, taken from reference TRBV5-5 and TRBJ1-5): DAGVTQSPTHLIKTRGQQVTLRCSPISGHKSVSWYQQVLGQGPQFIFQYYEKEERGRGNFPDRFSARQFPNYSSELNVNALLLGDSALYLCASRDPDRAYQPQHFGDGTRLSIL.